This T cell receptor (beta chain) was captured in a study of cytomegalovirus exposure and HLA in healthy donors. Study in general: About 85 million unique TCRs from HLA-typed donors were held in an early release of data.

Amplification used 60 Vbeta primers and 13 Jbeta primers. Profiled with immunoSEQ multiplex PCR; TCRdb holds only in-frame clones, not every one. Its table lists tens of thousands of clones. CDR3 size: 15 residues. Germline CDR1 is MNHNS and CDR2 is SASEGT. V dropped 3 bases and J dropped 4 bases, with 12 bases sitting between them. Sequenced input: PBMCs. The chain links TRBV6-1 to TRBJ2-2; no clear D gene. This clonotype was obtained from a woman aged 30 to 39 in good health and CMV-seropositive. The CDR3 DNA is TGTGCCAGCAGTGATCCCCGCACGGTCACCGGGGAGCTGTTTTTT. This encodes CASSDPRTVTGELFF.